These 2 T cell receptor beta chains originate from one sample sequenced in a study of blood T cell repertoires in COVID-19. Libraries were prepared by immunoSEQ multiplex PCR; TCRdb keeps only in-frame clonotypes and omits some of them. The table lists more than 200,000 clones, 80% of them singletons. The sequencing input was PBMCs or T cells enriched from blood (not recorded which). The receptor source for this set is a woman between 40 and 50 years old with acute COVID-19.

This chain joins TRBV4-2 and TRBJ1-2; D is undetermined. V was clipped by 4 bases and J by 6 bases, with 18 bases between them. The CDR3 consists of 15 residues. Per the germline V gene, CDR1 is LGHNA and CDR2 is YNFKEQ. CDR3 amino acids: CASSPWAGEKNGYTF. The DNA of the CDR3 is TGTGCCAGCAGCCCCTGGGCCGGGGAAAAGAATGGCTACACCTTC.

The V and J genes are TRBV19 and TRBJ1-3, with D possibly being TRBD1 (5 bases). V lost 5 bases to trimming and J lost 0 bases, with 17 bases between them. The V gene's germline CDR1 is LNHDA and CDR2 SQIVND (reference sequence). CDR3 length: 17 amino acids. This CDR3 is CASSFDRQQNSGNTIYF. In DNA form, the CDR3 reads TGTGCCAGTAGTTTCGACAGACAGCAAAACTCTGGAAACACCATATATTTT.